This T cell receptor (beta chain) was obtained from a study of T cells after yellow fever vaccination (dated by TCRdb to the late 2010s). About the investigation overall: Libraries from fractions with low cell numbers were prepared with the SMART-Seq v4 Ultra Low Input RNA kit. Bulk PBMC replicates and cell subsets were isolated from blood drawn at multiple timepoints before and after both primary and secondary immunization. To track T-cell clones before and after primary and booster YFV17D yellow fever vaccination, bulk TCR alpha and beta repertoires were sequenced longitudinally. The cohort comprised two healthy male donors, one aged 18 to 30 and one aged 30 to 40 years. Paper-wide results and their limitations: Compared with the primary T-cell response, the secondary T-cell response was weaker but faster, peaking on day 5 rather than day 15. Because the study included only two donors, the extent to which the findings can be generalized is limited. Computational filtering was required because FACS-sorted repertoires could contain abundant contaminating clonotypes from the bulk population. A small share of clonotypes occurred in both CD4 and CD8 compartments, likely arising from convergent recombination. After the booster, most of the clones that had expanded following primary vaccination were detected again (roughly 96% of CD4 and more than 85% of CD8), which suggests that memory was broadly maintained.

TCR cDNA was synthesized by 5'RACE template switching, which introduced a universal primer site and unique molecular identifiers. cDNA synthesis was primed from both the TCR alpha and TCR beta constant segments. Library amplification involved two PCR steps, and the second step added sample barcodes and sequencing adapters. Sequencing of libraries was done on Illumina HiSeq 2500 (2x100 bp) or NovaSeq (2x150 bp). Per the authors' processing: MIGEC handled demultiplexing of reads and collapsing into UMI consensus sequences, while MiXCR performed V(D)J alignment. Clonotypes responding to the vaccine were identified with edgeR on replicate PBMC samples, with the criteria of FDR below 0.01 and a log2 fold change above 5 up to day 15. Bulk clonotypes were assigned CD4 or CD8 identity according to which sequenced CD4 or CD8 repertoire held them at higher abundance. TCRdb trimmed the raw reads at Q25, called clones with MiXCR and kept productive beta chains. For every CDR3 protein sequence, its rows merge into one entry that carries the most common genes and DNA. TCRdb, not the original authors, processed these V and J calls. The sample table shows roughly 63,000 distinct CDR3 sequences, and approximately 7.4% are seen once. 36% of the sample is held by the ten biggest clonotypes.

This clonotype came up many times. Its antigen is still unknown. No much larger clone exists at a distance of one base, and base qualities are not known. The sample's treatment or condition label, decoded: live attenuated yellow fever vaccine strain. A standard Ficoll-Paque protocol was used to isolate PBMCs from peripheral blood. Dynabeads CD4 and CD8 positive selection kits were used to isolate CD4 and CD8 T-cell fractions. TriZol was used to extract RNA from bulk PBMCs, CD4 and CD8 fractions, and dextramer-positive and dextramer-negative fractions. Its CDR3 holds 22 amino acids, cysteine through phenylalanine. The retained sequence is limited to the CDR3, 66 bases, with the frame set at the first base. Germline trimming: 3 bases from V, 0 bases from J; junction bases outside gene matches: 19.

The V and J segments used are TRBV23-1 and TRBJ2-3, with TRBD1 identical over 12 junction bases. TRBV23-1 is reported as an ORF; its role is uncertain. The input for sequencing was CD8+ T cells sorted from PBMCs, taken 15 days after the yellow fever booster vaccination. This clonotype was sampled from a young man who received the YFV17D yellow fever vaccine. The DNA sequence reads TGCGCCAGCAGTCAGCGGGACAGGGGGCGCGGACCTGGACATACTAGCACAGATACGCAGTATTTT. This encodes CASSQRDRGRGPGHTSTDTQYF.